A selection of T cell receptor beta chains follows, all from one sample in a study of T cell therapy after organ transplantation. Method: immunoSEQ multiplex PCR; TCRdb's copy keeps in-frame clones and lacks some. Of 50,000 or so clones listed, about 94% are singletons. These receptors have no known antigen. The starting material was CD8+ T cells from blood, obtained before autologous CMV-specific T cell therapy. The receptor source for this set is a human patient who had received a solid organ transplant and had CMV disease. CDR3s include the opening cysteine and the closing phenylalanine or tryptophan. A D gene is named only where the DNA matches it firmly. Part of the rows lack a size; the others show once, few, many or a class for expanded clones.

J,size,D,V,CDR3,DNA
TRBJ2-1,-,TRBD2,TRBV7-6,CASSLGGTSGRYYNEQFF,TGTGCCAGCAGCTTAGGGGGGACTAGCGGGAGGTACTACAATGAGCAGTTCTTC
TRBJ2-7,-,-,TRBV2,CASSDPESAYEQYF,TGTGCCAGCAGTGACCCAGAGTCGGCCTACGAGCAGTACTTC
TRBJ2-1,-,TRBD1,TRBV11-2,CASSWTGEDEQFF,TGTGCCAGCAGCTGGACAGGGGAGGATGAGCAGTTCTTC
TRBJ2-2,-,-,TRBV30,CAWSEVSGELFF,TGTGCCTGGAGTGAAGTGTCCGGGGAGCTGTTTTTT
TRBJ1-4,-,-,TRBV16,CASSQSSRGAEEKLFF,TGTGCCAGCAGCCAATCATCAAGGGGTGCGGAGGAAAAACTGTTTTTT
TRBJ1-1,once,-,TRBV27,CASSLAGNTEAFF,TGTGCCAGCAGTTTAGCCGGGAACACTGAAGCTTTCTTT
TRBJ2-7,once,-,TRBV6-5,CASSPREIYSYEQYF,TGTGCCAGCAGTCCCAGGGAAATTTACTCCTACGAGCAGTACTTC
TRBJ2-1,-,-,TRBV27,CASSSTAWGLGGEQFF,TGTGCCAGCAGCTCGACCGCCTGGGGGCTCGGGGGTGAGCAGTTCTTC
TRBJ2-1,-,TRBD2,TRBV6-1,CATGGGAYNEQFF,TGTGCCACGGGAGGGGGGGCCTACAATGAGCAGTTCTTC
TRBJ2-7,-,-,TRBV6-6,CASSYPIARRTYEQYF,TGTGCCAGCAGTTACCCTATCGCCCGTAGGACCTACGAGCAGTACTTC
TRBJ2-7,-,TRBD1,TRBV27,CASSLRPGQGAHEQYF,TGTGCCAGCAGTTTACGCCCGGGACAGGGGGCTCACGAGCAGTACTTC
TRBJ2-7,-,-,TRBV11-1,CASLIGYEQYF,TGTGCCAGCTTAATCGGCTACGAGCAGTACTTC
TRBJ2-7,-,-,TRBV2,CASWPDGSYEQYF,TGTGCCAGTTGGCCGGACGGCTCCTACGAGCAGTACTTC
TRBJ1-3,-,-,TRBV7-2,CASSFPGDSGNTIYF,TGTGCCAGCAGCTTCCCAGGAGACTCTGGAAACACCATATATTTT
TRBJ2-1,-,TRBD2,TRBV6-4,CASSDGAAGDYNEQFF,TGTGCCAGCAGTGATGGTGCAGCGGGGGACTACAATGAGCAGTTCTTC
TRBJ1-2,-,-,TRBV20-1,CSAREGYTF,TGCAGTGCTAGAGAAGGCTACACCTTC
TRBJ2-3,-,-,TRBV27,CAGSPRDGGTDTQYF,TGTGCCGGCAGCCCCCGGGACGGAGGCACAGATACGCAGTATTTT
TRBJ2-7,-,TRBD2,TRBV7-9,CASSSGTSGGPRYF,TGTGCCAGCAGCTCAGGGACTAGCGGGGGCCCCAGGTACTTC
TRBJ2-5,-,TRBD1,TRBV5-4,CAILDRTGGVETQYF,TGTGCCATCCTTGACAGGACAGGGGGCGTAGAGACCCAGTACTTC
TRBJ2-2,-,-,TRBV15,CATSRDRAGELFF,TGTGCCACCAGCAGAGATCGGGCGGGGGAGCTGTTTTTT
TRBJ2-3,-,TRBD1,TRBV9,CASSGTGRTDTQYF,TGTGCCAGCAGCGGGACAGGGCGAACAGATACGCAGTATTTT
TRBJ1-5,-,TRBD1,TRBV18,CASSPGQYSNQPQHF,TGTGCCAGTAGTCCGGGACAGTATAGCAATCAGCCCCAGCATTTT
TRBJ1-1,-,-,TRBV14,CASSPSGVGNTEAFF,TGTGCCAGCAGCCCCTCCGGGGTGGGGAACACTGAAGCTTTCTTT
TRBJ2-2,-,TRBD1,TRBV10-2,CASGTGPHMNTGELFF,TGCGCCTCCGGGACAGGCCCCCACATGAACACCGGGGAGCTGTTTTTT
TRBJ1-6,-,-,TRBV27,CASSLAWDSPLHF,TGTGCCAGCAGTTTGGCATGGGATTCACCCCTCCACTTT